This T cell receptor beta chain was found in a study of T cell clonotyping in hematopoietic cell transplantation. The assay was immunoSEQ multiplex PCR, and TCRdb's table has in-frame clones only and misses some. The sample carries roughly 15,000 clones, roughly 90% recorded once. Specimen: peripheral blood mononuclear cells. The source of this sequence is a man aged 50-60 years in good health. Some clones in this sample may be carry-over from other donors' samples.

The CDR3 spells CAWSQGLSYGYTF. CDR3 sequence (DNA): TGTGCCTGGAGTCAGGGGCTCAGCTATGGCTACACCTTC. This chain links TRBV30 with TRBJ1-2; tentative D call: TRBD1 (6 bases). V lost 2 bases and J 4 bases, leaving 11 bases between the germline ends. Germline CDR1 GTSNPN, CDR2 SVGIG (reference sequence). The CDR3 extends over 13 amino acids.